This T cell receptor beta chain was recorded in a study of early T cells in non-severe SARS-CoV-2 infection. Overall study: Chains from this unsorted whole-blood bulk RNA could not be paired.

As for this clonotype: What it binds is not known. A read error may be the cause here, since a much bigger clone is one base away.

The CDR3 sequence is 18 residues long. Looked up from germline, CDR1 is SGHAT and CDR2 is FQNNGV. Whole-study findings and limits: Private and CD4 specificities were missed by VDJdb matching, skewed to anti-spike CD8.

Attachment of unique molecular identifiers was made to individual cDNA molecules. TCRdb re-derived calls from the 5' RACE reads in MiXCR, one entry per CDR3 protein. The sample contains tens of thousands of distinct CDR3 sequences, about 4.8% of which appear only once. The chain has TRBV11-2 and TRBJ2-5, with TRBD2 identical over 14 bases. The sequence was collected from an adult who was a healthcare worker with PCR-confirmed SARS-CoV-2 infection or an uninfected control (not recorded which). Sequencing used whole blood. The CDR3 nucleotides read TGTGCCAGGAGCTCGGGACTAGCGGGGGCTTCGCCCCAAGAGACCCAGTACTTC. Translated: CARSSGLAGASPQETQYF.